The 27 T cell receptor beta chains given below trace back to one sample, sequenced in a study of STAT3 mutations in large granular lymphocyte leukemia. The table came from immunoSEQ multiplex PCR; TCRdb's copy has only in-frame clones and leaves some out. The sample lists 10,000 to 15,000 clones, over 75% occurring once. Their target antigens are unknown. Study findings and constraints: Every T-cell large granular lymphocyte leukemia patient had at least one immunodominant TCR beta clonotype.

The sequencing sample was made of PBMCs. The receptor set was obtained from a human donor with T large granular lymphocyte leukemia. Some clones in this sample may be carry-over from other donors' samples.

The chain employs TRBV28 and TRBJ2-7; tentative D call: TRBD1 (6 bases). CDR1 and CDR2 from the germline V gene are MDHEN and SYDVKM. The CDR3 contains 19 residues. Between the trimmed V and J ends, which lost 5 bases and 3 bases, there was a span of 29 bases. In nucleotides, the CDR3 is TGTGCCAGCAGTAAGGGGCGTGAGAGGGGGACCCCGGCCCACTACGAGCAGTACTTC. It codes for CASSKGRERGTPAHYEQYF.

In nucleotides, the CDR3 is TGCGCCAGCAGCCGAGGGGTGGCAGAGACCCAGTACTTC. Translation gives CASSRGVAETQYF. The genes are TRBV4-1 and TRBJ2-5; D may be TRBD1 or TRBD2 (5 bases each). Germline V gene sequence: CDR1 MGHRA, CDR2 YSYEKL. Trimming left V 4 bases short and J 4 bases short, with 10 bases between. The CDR3 sequence is 13 residues long.

The chain links TRBV11-2 to TRBJ1-2; D is possibly TRBD1 (5 bases). Trimming removed 5 bases at V and 8 bases at J, with 15 bases between. Germline V gene data show CDR1 as SGHAT and CDR2 as FQNNGV. The CDR3 runs 13 residues. The CDR3 DNA reads as TGTGCCAGCAGCCCGGGGGGGGGTCAGGGCTACACCTTC. Its protein is CASSPGGGQGYTF. Full variable domain (outside the CDR3, taken from reference TRBV11-2 and TRBJ1-2): EAGVAQSPRYKIIEKRQSVAFWCNPISGHATLYWYQQILGQGPKLLIQFQNNGVVDDSQLPKDRFSAERLKGVDSTLKIQPAKLEDSAVYLCASSPGGGQGYTFGSGTRLTVV.

This sequence joins TRBV5-1 and TRBJ1-2, with D perhaps matching TRBD1 (6 bases). The CDR3 runs 13 residues. Germline V gene sequence: CDR1 SGHRS, CDR2 YFSETQ. V was shortened by 5 bases and J by 4 bases, with 12 bases between the two germline ends. CDR3 residues: CASSPDRSYGYTF. CDR3 sequence (DNA): TGCGCCAGCAGTCCAGACAGGTCCTATGGCTACACCTTC.

This chain uses TRBV10-1 with TRBJ1-1; D unclear. The germline V gene has CDR1 WNHNN and CDR2 SYGVQD (reference sequence). V lost 2 bases, J lost 11 bases, and 18 bases lay in between. This CDR3 contains 14 residues. The CDR3 loop is CASSEGRDPARAFF. CDR3 DNA sequence: TGCGCCAGCAGTGAGGGGAGGGATCCCGCGCGCGCTTTCTTT.

The chain has TRBV30 and TRBJ1-5; TRBD1 might be the D (5 bases). Germline V gene data show CDR1 as GTSNPN and CDR2 as SVGIG (reference sequence). The CDR3 consists of 12 residues. The V and J ends lost 5 bases and 5 bases respectively, with 10 bases between them. The CDR3 DNA is TGTGCCTGGGAGTCGGGGGATCAGCCCCAGCATTTT. It is translated as CAWESGDQPQHF.

V gene TRBV19 combines with J gene TRBJ2-2; D is perhaps TRBD2 (8 bases). The CDR3 length is 17 residues. V was trimmed by 7 bases and J by 4 bases, leaving 22 bases between them. Looked up from germline, CDR1 is LNHDA and CDR2 is SQIVND (reference sequence). The CDR3 DNA reads TGTGCCAGTACCGCGAACAGGGGACTAGTCCCCACCGGGGAGCTGTTTTTT. Translated, it gives CASTANRGLVPTGELFF.

The chain couples TRBV28 to TRBJ1-5; D is perhaps TRBD1 (6 bases). CDR3 length equals 15 residues. From germline, CDR1 is MDHEN and CDR2 SYDVKM. V was trimmed by 5 bases and J by 2 bases, leaving 13 bases between them. The CDR3 DNA sequence: TGTGCCAGCAGTCCGGACAGCGGTGGCAATCAGCCCCAGCATTTT. Its translation is CASSPDSGGNQPQHF.

The chain couples TRBV5-4 to TRBJ1-5, with D possibly matching TRBD1 (6 bases). This CDR3 is 15 amino acids long. Germline CDR1 is SGHNT and CDR2 is YYREEE (reference sequence). Trimming took 0 bases from V and 5 from J, leaving 12 bases between them. The chain's CDR3 is CASSLGGGLYQPQHF. CDR3 bases: TGTGCCAGCAGCTTGGGAGGGGGTTTATATCAGCCCCAGCATTTT. The entire variable domain, with the rest obtained from reference TRBV5-4 and TRBJ1-5, is as follows: ETGVTQSPTHLIKTRGQQVTLRCSSQSGHNTVSWYQQALGQGPQFIFQYYREEENGRGNFPPRFSGLQFPNYSSELNVNALELDDSALYLCASSLGGGLYQPQHFGDGTRLSIL.

V is TRBV5-4 and J is TRBJ2-7; D perhaps matches TRBD2 (6 bases). Germline CDR1 reads SGHNT; CDR2 reads YYREEE (reference sequence). The CDR3 has 13 residues. V shed 4 bases and J shed 4 bases, with 12 bases lying between them. CDR3 in DNA: TGTGCCAGCAGCGACCTGACTAGTTACGAGCAGTACTTC. Residues: CASSDLTSYEQYF.

The DNA for the CDR3 is TGTGCCAGCAGCTCCACAGGGTTTAACGAAAAACTGTTTTTT. It encodes CASSSTGFNEKLFF. The chain couples TRBV7-2 to TRBJ1-4; tentatively, D is TRBD1 (6 bases). The germline V gene encodes CDR1 SGHTA and CDR2 FQGNSA. The CDR3 contains 14 residues. V lost 4 bases to trimming and J lost 8 bases, with 14 bases between them.

This clone was recorded a few times. The chain joins TRBV7-2 to TRBJ1-5; no reliable D call. The CDR3 contains 14 residues. Per the germline V gene, CDR1 is SGHTA and CDR2 is FQGNSA. Between the trimmed V and J ends, which lost 8 bases and 4 bases, there was a span of 15 bases. The CDR3 DNA sequence: TGTGCCAGCGTCCGTGCGGCGGGAAATCAGCCCCAGCATTTT. As protein: CASVRAAGNQPQHF.

This clone was counted a single time. The CDR3: CASRQGVDEQYF. In nucleotides, the CDR3 is TGCGCCAGCAGACAGGGGGTCGACGAGCAGTACTTC. The genes are TRBV5-1 and TRBJ2-7, with 8 bases fitting TRBD1. Germline V gives CDR1 SGHRS, CDR2 YFSETQ. This CDR3 comprises 12 residues. The V gene end was trimmed by 5 bases and the J gene end by 5 bases; junction bases not matched to a gene: 3.

The CDR3 is CASSRSSPGTGELFF. The CDR3, as DNA: TGTGCCAGCAGCCGGTCCAGCCCGGGCACCGGGGAGCTGTTTTTT. V and J are TRBV2 and TRBJ2-2; D gene uncertain. The CDR3 spans 15 residues. Germline V gene lookup returns CDR1 SNHLY and CDR2 FYNNEI. V was pared by 6 bases and J by 4 bases, with 15 bases between.

The chain links TRBV5-4 to TRBJ2-4; 10 nucleotides agree with TRBD1. Unmatched junction bases numbered 6, after V lost 4 bases and J lost 5 bases. The CDR3 loop spans 15 amino acids. Germline V gives CDR1 SGHNT, CDR2 YYREEE (reference sequence). CDR3 nucleotides: TGTGCCAGCAGCATCGGGACAGGGGCCCAAAACATTCAGTACTTC. Residues: CASSIGTGAQNIQYF.

V and J are TRBV11-2 and TRBJ2-5; tentative D call: TRBD2 (5 bases). CDR1 is SGHAT, CDR2 FQNNGV, per germline. V was shortened by 5 bases and J by 7 bases, with 14 bases between the two germline ends. The CDR3 runs 13 residues. CDR3 sequence (DNA): TGTGCCAGCAGCCAAATCGGCCGGGGGACCCAGTACTTC. Residues: CASSQIGRGTQYF.

This chain uses TRBV6-5 with TRBJ2-7; 9 bases align to TRBD1. The CDR3 contains 14 residues. The germline V gene has CDR1 MNHEY and CDR2 SVGAGI. The junction had 4 bases not matched to a gene; V was cut back by 5 bases and J by 2 bases. The chain's CDR3 is CASSPGTGPYEQYF. Written as DNA, the CDR3 is TGTGCCAGCAGTCCCGGGACAGGGCCCTACGAGCAGTACTTC.

V and J are TRBV18 and TRBJ1-4, with TRBD1 as a possible D gene (5 bases). V lost 6 bases and J 17 bases, leaving 16 bases between the germline ends. Germline-derived CDR1 and CDR2 are KGHSH and LQKENI. The CDR3 is 11 residues long. The CDR3 loop reads CASSGGAGLFF. The DNA for the CDR3 is TGTGCCAGCTCCGGAGGGGCAGGCCTATTTTTT.

The V call is TRBV19, the J call TRBJ1-5; no definite D call. Per the germline V gene, CDR1 is LNHDA and CDR2 is SQIVND (reference sequence). Trimming shortened V by 6 bases and J by 4 bases, and 10 bases separated the two germline ends. The CDR3 length is 13 residues. The CDR3 DNA follows: TGTGCCAGTAGACCACTCACTAATCAGCCCCAGCATTTT. Residues: CASRPLTNQPQHF.

The rearrangement uses TRBV6-1 and TRBJ2-7; a possible D gene is TRBD2 (6 bases). Germline CDR1 and CDR2: MNHNS and SASEGT. The CDR3 loop spans 15 amino acids. Trimming pared 3 bases from V and 4 bases from J, leaving 16 bases between. As DNA, the CDR3 is TGTGCCAGCAGTGATATTAGCGGAGGAATTTACGAGCAGTACGTC. Translated: CASSDISGGIYEQYV.

The chain joins TRBV5-5 to TRBJ2-5, with TRBD2 matching 7 bases. Per germline, CDR1 SGHKS and CDR2 YYEKEE (reference sequence). The CDR3 has 15 amino acids. J gave up 5 bases and V 0 bases, and 7 bases lay outside the gene matches. The CDR3 here is CASSLVGRAGETQYF. The CDR3 nucleotides are TGTGCCAGCAGCTTGGTTGGGAGGGCCGGGGAGACCCAGTACTTC.

The genes are TRBV29-1 and TRBJ1-2; 7 bases map to TRBD1. The V segment lost 7 bases and the J segment 7 bases; nucleotides outside the gene matches: 9. The CDR3 has 12 residues. Germline assignment: CDR1 SQVTM and CDR2 ANQGSEA. The CDR3 sequence: CSGGDRRGGYTF. CDR3 bases: TGCAGCGGTGGGGACAGACGTGGTGGCTACACCTTC. Filled out from reference TRBV29-1 and TRBJ1-2, the complete variable domain reads SAVISQKPSRDICQRGTSLTIQCQVDSQVTMMFWYRQQPGQSLTLIATANQGSEATYESGFVIDKFPISRPNLTFSTLTVSNMSPEDSSIYLCSGGDRRGGYTFGSGTRLTVV.

This chain uses TRBV27 with TRBJ2-2; 7 bases are shared with TRBD1. V lost 5 bases, J lost 3 bases, and 6 bases stayed unmatched. Germline-derived CDR1 and CDR2 are MNHEY and SMNVEV (reference sequence). The CDR3 is 15 amino acids. The CDR3 DNA sequence: TGTGCCAGCAGTCCTCTGGGGACAGACACCGGGGAGCTGTTTTTT. Its protein product is CASSPLGTDTGELFF.

The rearrangement joins TRBV7-9 to TRBJ2-1; TRBD1 aligns across 7 bases. From germline, CDR1 is SEHNR and CDR2 FQNEAQ (reference sequence). The CDR3 runs 16 residues. With 1 base clipped from V and 2 bases from J, the junction kept 5 bases outside the gene matches. CDR3 in amino acids: CASSLGDRETYNEQFF. The CDR3 region has the DNA TGTGCCAGCAGCTTAGGAGACAGGGAAACCTACAATGAGCAGTTCTTC.

This clone was counted a few times. The chain couples TRBV10-2 to TRBJ1-5, with D possibly TRBD1 on 6 matching bases. Germline V gene lookup returns CDR1 WSHSY and CDR2 SAAADI. V was cut by 4 bases and J by 6 bases, with 16 bases left in between. CDR3 length: 15 amino acids. CDR3 in amino acids: CASSGSGAVGQPQHF. The CDR3 DNA reads as TGCGCCAGCAGTGGGTCAGGGGCGGTTGGTCAGCCCCAGCATTTT.

V usage is TRBV7-2 and J usage is TRBJ2-4; 13 bases agree with TRBD2. With 2 bases clipped from V and 6 bases from J, the junction kept 4 bases outside the gene matches. CDR3 length: 16 residues. Germline assignment: CDR1 SGHTA and CDR2 FQGNSA. CDR3 residues: CASSLTSGRAANIQYF. In nucleotides, the CDR3 is TGTGCCAGCAGCTTAACTAGCGGGAGGGCCGCAAACATTCAGTACTTC.

V gene TRBV7-2 combines with J gene TRBJ2-7, with TRBD2 matching over 12 bases. V gave up 4 bases and J gave up 4 bases; unmatched junction bases: 5. CDR3 length equals 15 residues. Germline values: CDR1 SGHTA, CDR2 FQGNSA. CDR3 in DNA: TGTGCCAGCAGCTCGTCCGGGACTAGCGGGTACGAGCAGTACTTC. Residues: CASSSSGTSGYEQYF.